This T cell receptor beta chain was identified during a study of T cells after yellow fever vaccination. General observations from the study: A faster peak, day 5 versus 15, was reached by the weaker secondary response. Most primary-vaccination clones recurred post-booster (around 95% CD4, 88% CD8). Overlap between CD4 and CD8 compartments was detected for a small share of clonotypes.

The CDR3 is 14 residues long. The germline gives CDR1 SGHRS, CDR2 YFSETQ. V lost 4 bases and J 6 bases, leaving 15 bases between the germline ends. Researchers made TCR cDNA using 5'RACE template switching, and this step added a universal primer site and UMIs. One entry per CDR3 protein results from TCRdb running MiXCR on the 5' RACE reads. This sample has hundreds of thousands of distinct CDR3 sequences, with around 19% found just once. This clonotype was seen a handful of times. Its target is not known. The chain has TRBV5-1 and TRBJ2-3; D is uncertain. The clonotype was recovered from a man between 18 and 35 years old who received the YFV17D yellow fever vaccine. The source material was PBMCs, sampled before the yellow fever booster vaccination. The CDR3 DNA sequence: TGCGCCAGCAGCGGGATGACGGATGGGGATACGCAGTATTTT. It yields the protein CASSGMTDGDTQYF.